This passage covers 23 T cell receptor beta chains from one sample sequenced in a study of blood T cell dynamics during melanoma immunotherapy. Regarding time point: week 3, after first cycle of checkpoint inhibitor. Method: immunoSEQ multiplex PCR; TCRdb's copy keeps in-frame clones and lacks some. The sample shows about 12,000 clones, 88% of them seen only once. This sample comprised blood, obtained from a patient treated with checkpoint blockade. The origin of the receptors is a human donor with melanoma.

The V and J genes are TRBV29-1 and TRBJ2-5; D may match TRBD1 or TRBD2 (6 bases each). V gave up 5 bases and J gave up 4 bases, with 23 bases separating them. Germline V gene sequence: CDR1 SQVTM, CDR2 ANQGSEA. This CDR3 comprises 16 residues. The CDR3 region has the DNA TGCAGCGTTCAAAGGGCAGGGGCCAAGGGAGGAGAGACCCAGTACTTC. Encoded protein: CSVQRAGAKGGETQYF.

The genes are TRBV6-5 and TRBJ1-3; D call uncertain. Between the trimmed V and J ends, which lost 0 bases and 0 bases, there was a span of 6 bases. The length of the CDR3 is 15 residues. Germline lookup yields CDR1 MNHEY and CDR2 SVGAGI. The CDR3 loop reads CASSYSSYSGNTIYF. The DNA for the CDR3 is TGTGCCAGCAGTTACTCAAGCTACTCTGGAAACACCATATATTTT.

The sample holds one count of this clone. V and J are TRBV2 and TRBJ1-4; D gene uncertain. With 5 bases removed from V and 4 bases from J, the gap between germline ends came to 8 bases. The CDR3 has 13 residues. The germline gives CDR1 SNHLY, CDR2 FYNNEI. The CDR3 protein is CASSLRDNEKLFF. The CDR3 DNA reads TGTGCCAGCAGTCTACGGGATAATGAAAAACTGTTTTTT.

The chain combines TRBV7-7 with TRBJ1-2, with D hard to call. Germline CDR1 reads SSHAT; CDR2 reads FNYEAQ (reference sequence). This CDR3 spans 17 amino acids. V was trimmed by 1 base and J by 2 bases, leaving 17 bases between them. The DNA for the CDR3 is TGTGCCAGCAGCTTAGGCCGGGCCGCTACTGAGAACTATGGCTACACCTTC. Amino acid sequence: CASSLGRAATENYGYTF.

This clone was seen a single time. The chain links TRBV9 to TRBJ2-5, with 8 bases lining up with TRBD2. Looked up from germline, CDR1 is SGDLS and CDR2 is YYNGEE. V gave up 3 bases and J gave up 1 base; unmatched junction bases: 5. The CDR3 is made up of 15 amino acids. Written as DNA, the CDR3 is TGTGCCAGCAGCGGAAGCGGGAGACCCCAAGAGACCCAGTACTTC. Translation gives CASSGSGRPQETQYF.

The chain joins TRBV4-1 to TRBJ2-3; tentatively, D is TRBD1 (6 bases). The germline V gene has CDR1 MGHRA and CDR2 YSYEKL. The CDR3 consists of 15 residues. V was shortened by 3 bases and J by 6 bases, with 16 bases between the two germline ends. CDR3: CASSQGRGFPDTQYF. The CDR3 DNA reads TGCGCCAGCAGCCAGGGAAGGGGGTTCCCCGATACGCAGTATTTT.

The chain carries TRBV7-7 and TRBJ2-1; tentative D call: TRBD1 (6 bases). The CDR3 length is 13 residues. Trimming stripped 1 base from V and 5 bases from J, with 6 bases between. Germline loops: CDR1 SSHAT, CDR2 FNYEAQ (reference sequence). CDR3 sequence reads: CASSLDRDNEQFF. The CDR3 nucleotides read TGTGCCAGCAGCTTAGACAGGGACAATGAGCAGTTCTTC.

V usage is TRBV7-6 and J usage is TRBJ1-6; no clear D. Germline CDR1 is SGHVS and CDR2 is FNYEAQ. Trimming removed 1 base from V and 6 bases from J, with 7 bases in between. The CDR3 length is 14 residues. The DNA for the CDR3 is TGTGCCAGCAGCTTAGATCTTATTAATTCACCCCTCCACTTT. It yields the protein CASSLDLINSPLHF.

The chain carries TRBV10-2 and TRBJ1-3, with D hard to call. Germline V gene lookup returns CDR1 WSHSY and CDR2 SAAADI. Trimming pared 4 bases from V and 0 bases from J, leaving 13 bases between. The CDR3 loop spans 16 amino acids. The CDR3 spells CASSGGGRPSGNTIYF. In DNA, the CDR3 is TGCGCCAGCAGTGGGGGAGGTCGCCCCTCTGGAAACACCATATATTTT.

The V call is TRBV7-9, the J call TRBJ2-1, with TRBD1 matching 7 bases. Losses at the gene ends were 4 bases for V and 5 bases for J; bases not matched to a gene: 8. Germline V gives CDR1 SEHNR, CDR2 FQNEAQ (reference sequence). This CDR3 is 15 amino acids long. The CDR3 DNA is TGTGCCAGCAGCTACAGACAGGGTAGTAACAATGAGCAGTTCTTC. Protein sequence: CASSYRQGSNNEQFF.

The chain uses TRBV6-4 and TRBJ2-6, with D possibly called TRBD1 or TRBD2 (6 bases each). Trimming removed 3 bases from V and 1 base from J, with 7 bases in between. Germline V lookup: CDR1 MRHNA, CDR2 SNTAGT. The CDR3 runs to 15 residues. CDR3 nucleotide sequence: TGTGCCAGCAGTGAAGGGGGGTCTGGGGCCAACGTCCTGACTTTC. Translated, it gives CASSEGGSGANVLTF.

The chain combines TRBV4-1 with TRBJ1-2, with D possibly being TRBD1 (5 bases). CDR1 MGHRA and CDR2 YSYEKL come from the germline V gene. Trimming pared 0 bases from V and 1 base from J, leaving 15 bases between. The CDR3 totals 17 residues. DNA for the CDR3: TGCGCCAGCAGCCAAGATTCGGGACGGTGGAGTAACTATGGCTACACCTTC. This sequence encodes CASSQDSGRWSNYGYTF.

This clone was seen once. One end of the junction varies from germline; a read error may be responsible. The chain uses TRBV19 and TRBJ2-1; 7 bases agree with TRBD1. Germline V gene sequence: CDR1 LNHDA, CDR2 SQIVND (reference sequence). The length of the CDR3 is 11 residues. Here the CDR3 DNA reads TGTGCCACCTCTAGGGGGCCCTATTCCGTCTTC. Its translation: CATSRGPYSVF. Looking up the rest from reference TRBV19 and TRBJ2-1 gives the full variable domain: DGGITQSPKYLFRKEGQNVTLSCEQNLNHDAMYWYRQDPGQGLRLIYYSQIVNDFQKGDIAEGYSVSREKKESFPLTVTSAQKNPTAFYLCATSRGPYSVFGPGTRLTVL.

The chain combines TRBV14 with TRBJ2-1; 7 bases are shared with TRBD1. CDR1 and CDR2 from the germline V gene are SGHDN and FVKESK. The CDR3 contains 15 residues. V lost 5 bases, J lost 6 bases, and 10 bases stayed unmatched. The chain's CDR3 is CASSARDRRGNEQFF. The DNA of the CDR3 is TGTGCCAGCAGCGCCCGGGACAGAAGGGGCAATGAGCAGTTCTTC.

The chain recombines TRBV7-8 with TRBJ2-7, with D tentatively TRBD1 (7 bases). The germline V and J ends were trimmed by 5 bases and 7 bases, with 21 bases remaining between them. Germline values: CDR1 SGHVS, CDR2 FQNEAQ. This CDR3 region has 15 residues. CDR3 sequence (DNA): TGTGCCAGCAGCGGAGGGGTAGGACAGGCCATGGAGCAGTACTTC. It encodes CASSGGVGQAMEQYF.

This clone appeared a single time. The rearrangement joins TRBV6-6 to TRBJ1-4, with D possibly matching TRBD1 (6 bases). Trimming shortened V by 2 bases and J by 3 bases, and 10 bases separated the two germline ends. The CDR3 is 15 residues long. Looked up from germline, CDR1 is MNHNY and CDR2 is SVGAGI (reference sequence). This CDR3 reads CASSYPTGPNEKLFF. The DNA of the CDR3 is TGTGCCAGCAGTTACCCTACAGGGCCTAATGAAAAACTGTTTTTT.

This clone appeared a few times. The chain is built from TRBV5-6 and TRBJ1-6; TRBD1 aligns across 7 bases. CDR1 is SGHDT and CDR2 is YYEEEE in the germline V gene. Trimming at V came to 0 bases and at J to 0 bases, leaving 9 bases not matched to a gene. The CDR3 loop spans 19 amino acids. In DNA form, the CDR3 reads TGTGCCAGCAGCTTGGGACAGGGAAAACTCCGCTCCTATAATTCACCCCTCCACTTT. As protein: CASSLGQGKLRSYNSPLHF.

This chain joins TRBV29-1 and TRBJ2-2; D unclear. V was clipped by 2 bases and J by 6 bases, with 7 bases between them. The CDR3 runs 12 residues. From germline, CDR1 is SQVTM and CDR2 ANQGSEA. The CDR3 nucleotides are TGCAGCGTTGAAAAAAACCCCGGGGAGCTGTTTTTT. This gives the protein CSVEKNPGELFF.

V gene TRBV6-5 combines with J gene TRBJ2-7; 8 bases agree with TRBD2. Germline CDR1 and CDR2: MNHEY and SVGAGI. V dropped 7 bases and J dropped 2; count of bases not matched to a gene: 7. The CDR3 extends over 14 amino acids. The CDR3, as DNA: TGTGCCAGCACCCTGGGACTAGGGGCCTACGAGCAGTACTTC. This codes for CASTLGLGAYEQYF.

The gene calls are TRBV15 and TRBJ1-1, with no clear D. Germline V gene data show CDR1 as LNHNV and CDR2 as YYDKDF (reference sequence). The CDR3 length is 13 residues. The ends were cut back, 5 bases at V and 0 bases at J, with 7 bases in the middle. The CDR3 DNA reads TGTGCCACCAGCCTAGACATGAACACTGAAGCTTTCTTT. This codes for CATSLDMNTEAFF.

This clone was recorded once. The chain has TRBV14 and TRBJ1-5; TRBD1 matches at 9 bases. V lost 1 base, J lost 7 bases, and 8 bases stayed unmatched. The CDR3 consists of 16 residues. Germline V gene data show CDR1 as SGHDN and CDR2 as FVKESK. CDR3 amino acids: CASSQVGGQGRQPQHF. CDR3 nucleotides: TGTGCCAGCAGCCAAGTAGGCGGACAGGGGCGGCAGCCCCAGCATTTT. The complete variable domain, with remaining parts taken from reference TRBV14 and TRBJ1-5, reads EAGVTQFPSHSVIEKGQTVTLRCDPISGHDNLYWYRRVMGKEIKFLLHFVKESKQDESGMPNNRFLAERTGGTYSTLKVQPAELEDSGVYFCASSQVGGQGRQPQHFGDGTRLSIL.

CDR3 loop: CASSLGGGANGYTF. The CDR3 DNA follows: TGTGCCAGCAGCTTAGGAGGGGGCGCAAATGGCTACACCTTC. V usage is TRBV7-9 and J usage is TRBJ1-2; 7 bases align to TRBD1. The CDR3 length is 14 residues. Germline V gene lookup returns CDR1 SEHNR and CDR2 FQNEAQ (reference sequence). The ends lost 1 base at V and 6 bases at J; junction bases unmatched: 5.

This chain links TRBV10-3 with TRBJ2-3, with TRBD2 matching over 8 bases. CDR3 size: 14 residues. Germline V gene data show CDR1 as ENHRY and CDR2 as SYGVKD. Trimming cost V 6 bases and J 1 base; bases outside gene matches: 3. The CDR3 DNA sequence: TGTGCCATCAGCTCCGGGGGGGGCACAGATACGCAGTATTTT. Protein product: CAISSGGGTDTQYF.